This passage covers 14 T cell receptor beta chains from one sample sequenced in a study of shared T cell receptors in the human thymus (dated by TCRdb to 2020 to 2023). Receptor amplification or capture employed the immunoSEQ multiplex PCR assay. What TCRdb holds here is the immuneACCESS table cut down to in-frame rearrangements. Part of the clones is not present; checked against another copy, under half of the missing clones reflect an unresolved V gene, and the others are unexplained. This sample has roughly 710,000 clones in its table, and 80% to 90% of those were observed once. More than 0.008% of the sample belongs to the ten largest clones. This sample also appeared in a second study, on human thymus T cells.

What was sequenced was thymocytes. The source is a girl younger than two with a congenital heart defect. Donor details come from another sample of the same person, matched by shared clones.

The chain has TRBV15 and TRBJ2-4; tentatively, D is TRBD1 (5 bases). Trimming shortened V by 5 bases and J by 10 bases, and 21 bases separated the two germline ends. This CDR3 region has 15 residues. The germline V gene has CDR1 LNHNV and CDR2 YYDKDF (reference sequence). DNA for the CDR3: TGTGCCACCAGCCTTTTGTCCTCATCCTCAGGGATTCAGTACTTC. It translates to CATSLLSSSSGIQYF. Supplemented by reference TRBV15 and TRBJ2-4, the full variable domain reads DAMVIQNPRYQVTQFGKPVTLSCSQTLNHNVMYWYQQKSSQAPKLLFHYYDKDFNNEADTPDNFQSRRPNTSFCFLDIRSPGLGDTAMYLCATSLLSSSSGIQYFGAGTRLSVL.

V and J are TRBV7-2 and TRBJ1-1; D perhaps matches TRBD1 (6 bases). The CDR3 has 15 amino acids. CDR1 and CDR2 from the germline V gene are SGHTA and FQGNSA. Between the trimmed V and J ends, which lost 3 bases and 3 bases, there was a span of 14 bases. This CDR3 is CASSLTGERYTEAFF. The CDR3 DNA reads TGTGCCAGCAGCTTGACAGGAGAGAGGTACACTGAAGCTTTCTTT. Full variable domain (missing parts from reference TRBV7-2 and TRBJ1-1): GAGVSQSPSNKVTEKGKDVELRCDPISGHTALYWYRQSLGQGLEFLIYFQGNSAPDKSGLPSDRFSAERTGGSVSTLTIQRTQQEDSAVYLCASSLTGERYTEAFFGQGTRLTVV.

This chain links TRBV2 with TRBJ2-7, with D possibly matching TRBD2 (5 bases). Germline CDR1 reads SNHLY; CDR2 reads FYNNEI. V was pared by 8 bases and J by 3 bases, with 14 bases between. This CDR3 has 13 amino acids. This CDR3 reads CASGGPQLYEQYF. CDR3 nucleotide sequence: TGTGCCAGCGGAGGACCCCAACTCTACGAGCAGTACTTC.

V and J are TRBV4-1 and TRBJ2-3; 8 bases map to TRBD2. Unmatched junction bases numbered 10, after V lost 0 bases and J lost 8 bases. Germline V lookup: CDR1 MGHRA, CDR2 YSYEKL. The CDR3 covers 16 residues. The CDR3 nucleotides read TGCGCCAGCAGCCAAGATGGGCCGAGCGGGGGTCTTACGCAGTATTTT. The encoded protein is CASSQDGPSGGLTQYF.

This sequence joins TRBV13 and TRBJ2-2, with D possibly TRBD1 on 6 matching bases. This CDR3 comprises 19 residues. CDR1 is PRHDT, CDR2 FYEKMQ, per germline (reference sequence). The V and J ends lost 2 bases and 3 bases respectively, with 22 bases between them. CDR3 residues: CASSLPLDSGEGDTGELFF. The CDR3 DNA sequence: TGTGCCAGCAGCTTACCCCTAGACAGTGGAGAGGGGGACACCGGGGAGCTGTTTTTT.

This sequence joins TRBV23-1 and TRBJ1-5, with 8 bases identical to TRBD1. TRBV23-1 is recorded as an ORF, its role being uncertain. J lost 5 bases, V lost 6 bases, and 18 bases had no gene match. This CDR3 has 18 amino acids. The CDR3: CASRQHRTGRKRDQPQHF. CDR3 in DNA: TGCGCCAGCAGGCAACATCGGACAGGGAGAAAACGGGATCAGCCCCAGCATTTT.

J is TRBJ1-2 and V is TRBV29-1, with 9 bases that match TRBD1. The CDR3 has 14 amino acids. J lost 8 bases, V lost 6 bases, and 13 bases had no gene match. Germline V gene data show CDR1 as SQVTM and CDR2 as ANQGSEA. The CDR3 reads CSVDRTGEGGGYTF. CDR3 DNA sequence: TGCAGCGTAGACCGGACAGGGGAAGGAGGGGGCTACACCTTC.

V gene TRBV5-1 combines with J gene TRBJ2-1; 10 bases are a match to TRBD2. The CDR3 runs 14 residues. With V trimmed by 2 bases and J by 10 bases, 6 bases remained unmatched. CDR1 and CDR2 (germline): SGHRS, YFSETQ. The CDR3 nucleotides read TGCGCCAGCAGCTTAGCGGGGGGGCCATGGGAGCAGTTCTTC. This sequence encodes CASSLAGGPWEQFF.

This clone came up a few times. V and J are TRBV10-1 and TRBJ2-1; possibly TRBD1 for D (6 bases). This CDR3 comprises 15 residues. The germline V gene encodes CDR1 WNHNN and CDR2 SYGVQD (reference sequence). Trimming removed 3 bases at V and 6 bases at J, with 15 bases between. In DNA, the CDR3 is TGCGCCAGCAGTGAAACAGGGATATTCGGCAATGAGCAGTTCTTC. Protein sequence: CASSETGIFGNEQFF.

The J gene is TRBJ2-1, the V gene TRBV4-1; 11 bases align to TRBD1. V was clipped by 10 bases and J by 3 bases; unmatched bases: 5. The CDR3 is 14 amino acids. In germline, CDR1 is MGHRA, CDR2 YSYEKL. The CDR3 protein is CATTGTGGYNEQFF. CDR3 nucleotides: TGCGCCACTACCGGGACAGGGGGCTACAATGAGCAGTTCTTC.

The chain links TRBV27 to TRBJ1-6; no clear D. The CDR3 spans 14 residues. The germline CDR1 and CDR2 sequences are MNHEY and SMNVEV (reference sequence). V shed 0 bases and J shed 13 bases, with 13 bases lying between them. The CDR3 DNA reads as TGTGCCAGCAGTTTATCGATAATCGCGGGGCCCCTCCACTTT. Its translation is CASSLSIIAGPLHF.

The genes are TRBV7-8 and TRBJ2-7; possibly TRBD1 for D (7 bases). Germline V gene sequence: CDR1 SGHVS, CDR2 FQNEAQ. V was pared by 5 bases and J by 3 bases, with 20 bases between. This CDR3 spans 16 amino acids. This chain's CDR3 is CASSRGGGGGFYEQYF. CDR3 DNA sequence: TGTGCCAGCAGCCGAGGTGGAGGGGGCGGTTTCTACGAGCAGTACTTC.

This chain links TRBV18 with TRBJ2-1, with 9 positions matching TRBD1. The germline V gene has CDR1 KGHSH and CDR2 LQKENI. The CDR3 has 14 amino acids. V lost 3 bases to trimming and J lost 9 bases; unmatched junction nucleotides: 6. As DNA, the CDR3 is TGTGCCAGCTCACCCGGGACAGGGAATGGTGAGCAGTTCTTC. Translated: CASSPGTGNGEQFF.

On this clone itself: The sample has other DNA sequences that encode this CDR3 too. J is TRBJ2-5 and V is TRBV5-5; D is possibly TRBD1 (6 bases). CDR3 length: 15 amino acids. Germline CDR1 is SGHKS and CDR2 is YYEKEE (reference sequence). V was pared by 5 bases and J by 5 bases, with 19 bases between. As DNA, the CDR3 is TGTGCCAGCAGACCTTTAATCCACAGGGTCGAGACCCAGTACTTC. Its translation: CASRPLIHRVETQYF.